This TCR beta chain was captured in a study of blood T cell repertoires in COVID-19. Overall study: T cells, B-cell-depleted T cells, or PBMCs provided the cDNA or gDNA that served as material.

Trimming took 0 bases from V and 3 from J, leaving 7 bases between them. The CDR3 is 13 amino acids. Germline-derived CDR1 and CDR2 are SGHRS and YFSETQ. Sequencing was performed with immunoSEQ multiplex PCR; in TCRdb, only in-frame clones are kept and a portion is missing. The profile shows around 60,000 clones, approximately 81% of them singletons. The specimen sequenced was peripheral blood. The sequence came from a man in his fifties or sixties with COVID-19, enrolled during active disease. The chain has TRBV5-1 and TRBJ2-7, with no clear D. The CDR3: CASSLEANYEQYF. The CDR3 DNA reads as TGCGCCAGCAGCTTGGAAGCAAACTACGAGCAGTACTTC.